The 16 T cell receptor beta chains below all came from one sample that was sequenced in a study of shared clonotypes between healthy human individuals. The assay was immunoSEQ multiplex PCR, and TCRdb's table has in-frame clones only and misses some. The sample holds roughly 1.5 million clones, roughly 98% seen once. Sequenced: naive CD4+ T cells sorted from blood. Noted subset: CD45RA+ positively selected. Source of these receptors: a man aged 25-45 years in good health.

J is TRBJ2-3 and V is TRBV29-1, with TRBD1 matching 11 bases. CDR3 length: 14 amino acids. After removal of 5 bases from V and 2 bases from J, the junction contained 3 bases not matched to a gene. Germline lookup yields CDR1 SQVTM and CDR2 ANQGSEA. CDR3 in DNA: TGCAGCGTTAGGGACAGGGGGAACACAGATACGCAGTATTTT. It yields the protein CSVRDRGNTDTQYF.

V and J are TRBV4-2 and TRBJ2-7; D not resolved. Germline V CDR1 and CDR2: LGHNA, YNFKEQ. CDR3 size: 15 residues. Trimming removed 2 bases from V and 7 bases from J, with 18 bases in between. Here the CDR3 DNA reads TGTGCCAGCAGCCAAAGTGCGTATTCCACGGGTGAGCAGTACTTC. As protein: CASSQSAYSTGEQYF.

The CDR3 sequence: CASGGQAGVTQYF. CDR3 bases: TGTGCCAGCGGCGGGCAAGCGGGAGTGACCCAGTACTTC. The chain combines TRBV7-2 with TRBJ2-5; 8 nucleotides agree with TRBD2. Germline CDR1 SGHTA, CDR2 FQGNSA. This CDR3 comprises 13 residues. V was clipped by 8 bases and J by 7 bases; unmatched bases: 9.

The V call is TRBV10-2, the J call TRBJ1-2, with D uncertain. The germline CDR1 and CDR2 sequences are WSHSY and SAAADI. The ends were cut back, 4 bases at V and 2 bases at J, with 14 bases in the middle. The CDR3 sequence is 15 residues long. In DNA form, the CDR3 reads TGCGCCAGCAGTGTCCAGAAAGGTCGCAACTATGGCTACACCTTC. Its translation: CASSVQKGRNYGYTF.

This clone was seen just once. V gene TRBV25-1 combines with J gene TRBJ1-5; the D is unclear. CDR1 is MGHDK and CDR2 is SYGVNS in the germline V gene. CDR3 size: 14 residues. Trimming pared 1 base from V and 4 bases from J, leaving 8 bases between. DNA of the CDR3: TGTGCCAGCAGTGAATCTCCGGAAAATCAGCCCCAGCATTTT. Its protein is CASSESPENQPQHF.

The rearrangement links TRBV29-1 to TRBJ2-7, with TRBD2 matching 8 bases. Trimming took 6 bases from V and 5 from J; bases not matched to a gene: 9. Germline values: CDR1 SQVTM, CDR2 ANQGSEA. This CDR3 is 13 amino acids long. The CDR3 reads CSVRKSGRNEQYF. CDR3 nucleotides: TGCAGCGTGAGGAAGAGCGGGAGAAACGAGCAGTACTTC.

The rearrangement links TRBV19 to TRBJ1-5; no definite D call. Germline values: CDR1 LNHDA, CDR2 SQIVND (reference sequence). The CDR3 loop spans 15 amino acids. The CDR3 loop reads CGLPDDWPGNQPQHF. In DNA form, the CDR3 reads TGTGGGCTACCAGACGACTGGCCTGGCAATCAGCCCCAGCATTTT.

The chain couples TRBV18 to TRBJ2-7, with D perhaps being TRBD1 or TRBD2 (6 bases each). The germline V and J ends were trimmed by 6 bases and 3 bases, with 21 bases remaining between them. Germline V lookup: CDR1 KGHSH, CDR2 LQKENI. This CDR3 spans 16 amino acids. CDR3: CASSSAVGAGHYEQYF. Written as DNA, the CDR3 is TGTGCCAGCTCTTCCGCTGTGGGGGCGGGACACTACGAGCAGTACTTC.

The chain combines TRBV6-6 with TRBJ2-1; 7 bases agree with TRBD1. CDR1 is MNHNY, CDR2 SVGAGI, per germline (reference sequence). V shed 2 bases and J 6 bases; nucleotides not matched to a gene: 4. The CDR3 is 14 amino acids. The DNA for the CDR3 is TGTGCCAGCAGTTACACTGGGACAGTCAATGAGCAGTTCTTC. Encoded protein: CASSYTGTVNEQFF.

V usage is TRBV5-1 and J usage is TRBJ1-4, with no clear D. The CDR3 has 13 amino acids. The V and J ends lost 0 bases and 8 bases respectively, with 8 bases between them. Germline V gene lookup returns CDR1 SGHRS and CDR2 YFSETQ. CDR3 amino acids: CASSLGFQEKLFF. In DNA form, the CDR3 reads TGCGCCAGCAGCTTGGGGTTTCAAGAAAAACTGTTTTTT.

The chain recombines TRBV5-5 with TRBJ1-3; 7 nucleotides match TRBD1. V trimming: 5 bases; J trimming: 0 bases; junction bases outside the gene matches: 11. The CDR3 is made up of 17 amino acids. The germline V gene has CDR1 SGHKS and CDR2 YYEKEE (reference sequence). This CDR3 reads CASRGDRPINSGNTIYF. The CDR3 nucleotides read TGTGCCAGCAGGGGGGACAGACCGATAAACTCTGGAAACACCATATATTTT.

This clone was found once. This rearrangement joins TRBV7-2 to TRBJ2-1; perhaps TRBD2 as D (6 bases). The CDR3 has 16 residues. V gave up 1 base and J gave up 6 bases, with 16 bases separating them. Germline V CDR1 and CDR2: SGHTA, FQGNSA. In nucleotides, the CDR3 is TGTGCCAGCAGCTTAGTGGTGACTAGGGGCACCAATGAGCAGTTCTTC. Translation gives CASSLVVTRGTNEQFF.

The chain links TRBV29-1 to TRBJ2-2; D is possibly TRBD1 (6 bases). The CDR3 sequence is 11 residues long. Germline CDR1 reads SQVTM; CDR2 reads ANQGSEA. Trimming stripped 6 bases from V and 6 bases from J, with 8 bases between. In DNA, the CDR3 is TGCAGCGTCTACAGGGCCGGGGAGCTGTTTTTT. Translated, it gives CSVYRAGELFF.

The chain joins TRBV14 to TRBJ2-5, with D perhaps matching TRBD1 (5 bases). The germline V gene has CDR1 SGHDN and CDR2 FVKESK. The V and J ends lost 6 bases and 5 bases respectively, with 19 bases between them. The CDR3 is 15 residues long. The CDR3 region has the DNA TGTGCCAGCAGACAAACTGCCGCAGGGCTGGAGACCCAGTACTTC. The encoded protein is CASRQTAAGLETQYF. The full variable domain, with the rest looked up from reference TRBV14 and TRBJ2-5, is EAGVTQFPSHSVIEKGQTVTLRCDPISGHDNLYWYRRVMGKEIKFLLHFVKESKQDESGMPNNRFLAERTGGTYSTLKVQPAELEDSGVYFCASRQTAAGLETQYFGPGTRLLVL.

The rearrangement uses TRBV18 and TRBJ2-3, with unresolved D. With 1 base removed from V and 2 bases from J, the gap between germline ends came to 10 bases. Germline V gene lookup returns CDR1 KGHSH and CDR2 LQKENI. The CDR3 is 15 residues long. The CDR3, as DNA: TGTGCCAGCTCACCACGCAGCCGTATCACAGATACGCAGTATTTT. Translated: CASSPRSRITDTQYF.

This clone is a singleton in its sample. The chain employs TRBV28 and TRBJ1-5, with D tentatively TRBD1 (5 bases). V shed 2 bases and J shed 5 bases, with 16 bases lying between them. The germline CDR1 and CDR2 sequences are MDHEN and SYDVKM. The CDR3 contains 16 residues. For the CDR3, the DNA is TGTGCCAGCAGTTTACGTCCCCGCAGGGTTGATCAGCCCCAGCATTTT. Translated: CASSLRPRRVDQPQHF.